What follows is one T cell receptor beta chain and its context. Its antigen is not yet known. The sample holds no much larger clone one base away, and base qualities are not on file. RNA was extracted with the RNeasy kit and roughly 0.45 to 1 ug was reverse transcribed using random hexamers. The immunoSEQ multiplex PCR assay, covering 54 Vbeta and 13 Jbeta segments, was used to amplify TCR beta CDR3 regions. PCR amplification bias was corrected using a synthetic template baseline for primer optimization and computational correction. Concerning the study's data processing: Only productive sequences were kept, with reads annotated to V, D and J genes according to IMGT and analyzed in immunoSEQ Analyzer. Clonality was calculated as one minus the Shannon entropy normalized by log2 of the number of productive unique sequences. Public and private clones were assessed among the 100 most prevalent clones of each patient and control. Susac-specific clones were defined as absent from healthy and MS cohorts, about 1,100 published viral clones and other ImmuneACCESS disease sequences. TCRdb trimmed the raw reads at Q25, called clones with MiXCR and kept productive beta chains. Rows are unified per CDR3 protein, each entry keeping the most common DNA and genes. TCRdb, rather than the study authors, made the V and J calls. The sample yields more than 100,000 distinct CDR3 sequences; 85% to 95% were counted once. Clones ranked in the top ten supply less than 0.3% of the sample.

This sample is part of a study of CD8 T cells in Susac syndrome (dated by TCRdb to about 2019). Notes on the research overall: Of the Susac syndrome patients who were sequenced, roughly 6 had clinically active disease and fewer than ten were in clinical remission. The clonality of the CD8+ T cell repertoire was compared across approximately twelve healthy donors, roughly 14 Susac syndrome patients and under 18 multiple sclerosis patients. Whether CD8+ T cell activation and differentiation in Susac syndrome was antigen driven was tested using repertoire sequencing. Susac syndrome patients were therapy-naive, on corticosteroids (some also receiving IVIg), or on IVIg alone at blood withdrawal.

Paper-wide results and their limitations: The study acknowledged that relatively few individuals were included in the TCR sequencing and HLA analysis. CD8+ repertoires in Susac syndrome showed clonal expansion, which was highest in CD8+ TEMRA cells and was greater in clinically active patients than in remitting patients. In the total CD8+ and CD8+ TEMRA repertoires, sixteen and five Susac-specific public clones, respectively, were identified.

Peripheral blood CD8+ and CD4+ T cells from healthy donors, Susac syndrome patients and multiple sclerosis patients were profiled by high-throughput TCR beta sequencing. The Susac syndrome patients fulfilled recently defined diagnostic criteria for either definite or probable disease. Bulk CD8+ and CD4+ T cells were purified by magnetic negative isolation, whereas CD8+ TEMRA cells were enriched by FACS. Blood was drawn into EDTA tubes, processed within 24 hours, and PBMCs were isolated by density gradient centrifugation. PBMCs destined for TCR sequencing were cryopreserved in liquid nitrogen and later thawed in a 37 °C water bath. A purity of at least 90% was achieved for sorted or isolated CD4+, CD8+ and CD8+ TEMRA cells. This receptor was identified in a human donor with Susac syndrome. Sequences were obtained from CD8+ T cells from PBMCs.

The CDR3 protein: CSASWRQGQFEQFF. The nucleotide sequence reads as follows: TGCAGTGCTAGTTGGCGACAGGGCCAGTTTGAGCAGTTCTTC. The chain is encoded by TRBV20-1 joined to TRBJ2-1; the junction holds 7 bases that match TRBD1. Here V drops 3 bases and J drops 9 bases, and the junction holds 11 bases not matched to any gene. CDR1 and CDR2, per the germline V gene (reference sequence), are DFQATT and SNEGSKA. Spanning cysteine to phenylalanine, the CDR3 consists of 14 amino acids. Only the CDR3 region is kept as DNA, spanning 42 bases read in frame from base 1.